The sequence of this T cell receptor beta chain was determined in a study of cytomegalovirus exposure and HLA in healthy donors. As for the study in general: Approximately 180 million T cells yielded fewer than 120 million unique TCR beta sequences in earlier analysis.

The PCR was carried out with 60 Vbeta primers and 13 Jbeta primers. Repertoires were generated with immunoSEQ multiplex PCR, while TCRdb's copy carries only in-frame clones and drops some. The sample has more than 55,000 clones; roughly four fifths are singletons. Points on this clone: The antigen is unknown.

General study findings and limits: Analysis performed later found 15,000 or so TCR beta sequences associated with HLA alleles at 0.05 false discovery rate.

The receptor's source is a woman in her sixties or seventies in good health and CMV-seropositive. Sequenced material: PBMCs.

CDR3 region: CATSSASLSSGANVLTF. The CDR3 nucleotides read TGTGCCACCAGCAGTGCTAGCCTAAGCTCTGGGGCCAACGTCCTGACTTTC. V and J are TRBV15 and TRBJ2-6; tentatively, D is TRBD2 (5 bases). Germline CDR1 is LNHNV and CDR2 is YYDKDF (reference sequence). The CDR3 extends over 17 amino acids. V was trimmed by 3 bases and J by 0 bases, leaving 12 bases between them.